The rows below give T cell receptor beta chains drawn from one sample of a study of T cells expressing NK-cell markers. TCRdb re-analyzed the 5' RACE reads; it lists each CDR3 protein once, without DNA. This sample's table reports fewer than 550,000 distinct CDR3 sequences. Sequencing was performed on blood T cells: a sorted CD56 or NKG2C T cell subset, CD4+ or CD8+ T cells, or bulk PBMC T cells (not recorded which). The receptor set was obtained from a woman between 45 and 65 years old in good health. Each CDR3 is given with its conserved first and last residue.

J gene: TRBJ1-5; V gene: TRBV18; CDR3 protein: CASSPSQGSSNQPQHF
J gene: TRBJ1-6; V gene: TRBV5-1; CDR3 protein: CASSSMTGTNSPLHF
J gene: TRBJ2-7; V gene: TRBV5-1; CDR3 protein: CASSWGDSYEQYF
J gene: TRBJ2-2; V gene: TRBV7-9; CDR3 protein: CASSLGDRTNTGELFF
J gene: TRBJ2-1; V gene: TRBV11-1; CDR3 protein: CASSLQTDLGNEQFF
J gene: TRBJ2-1; V gene: TRBV30; CDR3 protein: CAGQGLAEYNEQFF
J gene: TRBJ1-2; V gene: TRBV28; CDR3 protein: CASSLEQGGYTF
J gene: TRBJ2-5; V gene: TRBV7-9; CDR3 protein: CASTRAGYEETQYF
J gene: TRBJ2-3; V gene: TRBV20-1; CDR3 protein: CSARARKIMSPSSTDTQYF
J gene: TRBJ1-5; V gene: TRBV6-1; CDR3 protein: CASSPGTGMDGSVQPQHF